This T cell receptor beta chain was sequenced for a study of T cells in localized non-small cell lung cancer. This CDR3 has 13 amino acids. Germline V CDR1 and CDR2: MDHEN, SYDVKM. The V end lost 7 bases, the J end lost 3 bases, and 9 bases lay between the germline ends. The study's findings and limits: Adjacent lung was found to contain a median approximately 60 of the top 100 tumor clones. Sequencing covered just one tumor region, so heterogeneity cannot be ruled out. Uninvolved adjacent lung had more T cell clonality than any other tissue, topping tumor.

Some clones are missing from TCRdb's copy, which holds only in-frame ones; the method was immunoSEQ multiplex PCR. The table lists roughly 21,000 clones, around 90% of them singletons, with 30% in the top ten. A remark on this clone: The antigen remains undetermined.

This rearrangement joins TRBV28 to TRBJ2-2, with D uncertain. This sample comprised peripheral blood mononuclear cells, obtained before any cancer treatment. This clonotype was sampled from a male donor older than 55 with stage II lung adenocarcinoma. CDR3 in amino acids: CASTNRYTGELFF. The CDR3 DNA reads as TGTGCCAGCACCAATCGATACACCGGGGAGCTGTTTTTT.